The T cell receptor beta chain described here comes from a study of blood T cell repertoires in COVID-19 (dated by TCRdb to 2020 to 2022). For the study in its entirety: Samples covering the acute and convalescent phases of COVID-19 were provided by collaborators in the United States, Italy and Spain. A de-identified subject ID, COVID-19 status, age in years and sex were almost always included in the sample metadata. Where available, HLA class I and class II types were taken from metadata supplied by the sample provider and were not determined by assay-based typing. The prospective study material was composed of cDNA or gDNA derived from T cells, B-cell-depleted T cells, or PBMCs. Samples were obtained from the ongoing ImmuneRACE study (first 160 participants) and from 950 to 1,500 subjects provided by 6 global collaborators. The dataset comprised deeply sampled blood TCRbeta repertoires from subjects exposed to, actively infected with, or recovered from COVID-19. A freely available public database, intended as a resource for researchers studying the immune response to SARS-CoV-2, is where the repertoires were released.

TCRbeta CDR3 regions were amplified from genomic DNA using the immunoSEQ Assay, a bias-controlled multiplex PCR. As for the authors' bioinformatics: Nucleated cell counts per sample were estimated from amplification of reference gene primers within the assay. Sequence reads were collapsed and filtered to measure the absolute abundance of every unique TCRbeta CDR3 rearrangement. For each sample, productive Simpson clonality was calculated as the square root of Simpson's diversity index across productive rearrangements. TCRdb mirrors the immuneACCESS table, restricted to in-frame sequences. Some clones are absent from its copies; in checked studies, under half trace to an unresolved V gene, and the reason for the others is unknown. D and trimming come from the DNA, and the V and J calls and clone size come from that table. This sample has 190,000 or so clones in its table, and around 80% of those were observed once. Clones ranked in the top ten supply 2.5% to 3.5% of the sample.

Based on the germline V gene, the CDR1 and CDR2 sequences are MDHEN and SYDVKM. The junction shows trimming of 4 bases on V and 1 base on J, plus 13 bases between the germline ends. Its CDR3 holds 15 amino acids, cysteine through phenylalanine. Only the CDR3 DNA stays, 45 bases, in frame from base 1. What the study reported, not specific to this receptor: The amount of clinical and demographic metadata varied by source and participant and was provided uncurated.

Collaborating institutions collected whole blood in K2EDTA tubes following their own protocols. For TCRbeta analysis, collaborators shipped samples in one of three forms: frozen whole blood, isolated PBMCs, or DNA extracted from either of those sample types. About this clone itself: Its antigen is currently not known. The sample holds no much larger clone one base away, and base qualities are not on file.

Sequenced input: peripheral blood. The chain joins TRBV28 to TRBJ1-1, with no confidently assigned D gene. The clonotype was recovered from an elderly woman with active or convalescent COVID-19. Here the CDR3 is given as CASSSPAEGNTEAFF. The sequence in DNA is TGTGCCAGCAGTTCTCCGGCCGAGGGGAACACTGAAGCTTTCTTT.